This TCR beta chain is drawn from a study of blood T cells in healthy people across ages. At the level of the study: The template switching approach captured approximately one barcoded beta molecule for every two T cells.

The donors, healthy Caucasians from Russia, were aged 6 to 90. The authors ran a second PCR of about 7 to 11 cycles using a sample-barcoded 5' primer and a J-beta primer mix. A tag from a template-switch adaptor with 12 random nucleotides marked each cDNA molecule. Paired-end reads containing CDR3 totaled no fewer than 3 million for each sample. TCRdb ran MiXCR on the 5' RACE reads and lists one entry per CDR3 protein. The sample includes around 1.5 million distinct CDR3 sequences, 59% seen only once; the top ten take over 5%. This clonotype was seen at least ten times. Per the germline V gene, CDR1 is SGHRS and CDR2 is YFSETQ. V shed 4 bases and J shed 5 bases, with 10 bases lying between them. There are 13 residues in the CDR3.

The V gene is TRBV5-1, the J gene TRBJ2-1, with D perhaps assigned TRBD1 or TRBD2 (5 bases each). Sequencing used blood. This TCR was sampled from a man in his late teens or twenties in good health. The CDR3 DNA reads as TGCGCCAGCAGCCCGGGACCAAACAATGAGCAGTTCTTC. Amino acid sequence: CASSPGPNNEQFF.